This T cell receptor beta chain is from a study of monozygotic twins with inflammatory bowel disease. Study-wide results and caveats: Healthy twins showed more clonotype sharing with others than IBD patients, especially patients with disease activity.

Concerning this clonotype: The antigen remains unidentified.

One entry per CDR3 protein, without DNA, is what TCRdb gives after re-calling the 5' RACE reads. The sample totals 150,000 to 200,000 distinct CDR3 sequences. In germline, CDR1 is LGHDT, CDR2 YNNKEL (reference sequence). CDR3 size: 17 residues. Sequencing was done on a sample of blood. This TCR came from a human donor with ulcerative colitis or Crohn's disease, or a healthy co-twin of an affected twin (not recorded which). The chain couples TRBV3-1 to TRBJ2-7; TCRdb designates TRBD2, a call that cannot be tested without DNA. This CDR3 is CASSSRLAGGTSYEQYF.